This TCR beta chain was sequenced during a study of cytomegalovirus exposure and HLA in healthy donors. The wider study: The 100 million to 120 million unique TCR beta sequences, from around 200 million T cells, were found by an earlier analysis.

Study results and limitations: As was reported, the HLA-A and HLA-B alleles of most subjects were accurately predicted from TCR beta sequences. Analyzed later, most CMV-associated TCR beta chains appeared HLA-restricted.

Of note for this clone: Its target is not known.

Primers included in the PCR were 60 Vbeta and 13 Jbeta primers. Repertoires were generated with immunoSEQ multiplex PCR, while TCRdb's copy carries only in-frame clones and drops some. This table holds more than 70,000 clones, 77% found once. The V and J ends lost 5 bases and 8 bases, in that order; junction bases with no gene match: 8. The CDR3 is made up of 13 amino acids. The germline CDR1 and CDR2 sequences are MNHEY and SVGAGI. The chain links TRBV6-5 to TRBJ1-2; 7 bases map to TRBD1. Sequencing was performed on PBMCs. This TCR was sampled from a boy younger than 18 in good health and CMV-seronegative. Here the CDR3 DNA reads TGTGCCAGCAGTCCCACGACAGGGACCGGCTACACCTTC. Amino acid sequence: CASSPTTGTGYTF.